A single sample gave rise to the 10 T cell receptor beta chains below, sequenced in a study of Ad26.COV2.S vaccination and SARS-CoV-2 variants. Treatment in this sample: 19 received Ad26.COV2.S at low or high dose, single or two shots; 5 received placebo; per-sample allocation not given. Day 63 following the first vaccine or placebo injection was when the samples were taken. Libraries were prepared by immunoSEQ multiplex PCR; TCRdb keeps only in-frame clonotypes and omits some of them. The sample yields about 390,000 clones, around 93% seen once. The sample consisted of peripheral blood, taken in a trial of Ad26.COV2.S vaccine versus placebo. The receptors come from a person aged 18-60 years who received the Ad26.COV2.S COVID-19 vaccine or a placebo.

The CDR3 here is CASSPSGYEQYF. CDR3 nucleotides: TGTGCCAGCAGCCCCAGTGGCTACGAGCAGTACTTC. The genes are TRBV7-2 and TRBJ2-7; D not resolved. Germline assignment: CDR1 SGHTA and CDR2 FQGNSA. V was cut by 5 bases and J by 3 bases, with 8 bases left in between. The CDR3 totals 12 residues.

This clone has a single count. The chain employs TRBV6-6 and TRBJ2-3; weak D call: TRBD1 (5 bases). V was clipped by 6 bases and J by 3 bases, with 16 bases between them. This CDR3 is 15 amino acids long. Germline values: CDR1 MNHNY, CDR2 SVGAGI (reference sequence). The CDR3 sequence is CASRLGEIMTDTQYF. The CDR3, as DNA: TGTGCCAGCAGATTAGGGGAAATTATGACAGATACGCAGTATTTT.

This rearrangement joins TRBV5-4 to TRBJ2-1, with D unclear. The CDR3 has 15 amino acids. The germline V gene encodes CDR1 SGHNT and CDR2 YYREEE (reference sequence). The V end lost 0 bases, the J end lost 0 bases, and 7 bases lay between the germline ends. CDR3 sequence reads: CASSLATGSYNEQFF. As DNA, the CDR3 is TGTGCCAGCAGCTTGGCCACGGGCTCCTACAATGAGCAGTTCTTC.

The CDR3 DNA sequence: TGTGCCAGCCGACCCGGCGGCACTGAAGCTTTCTTT. Protein sequence: CASRPGGTEAFF. The genes are TRBV18 and TRBJ1-1; D is unclear. V was pared by 8 bases and J by 4 bases, with 11 bases between. The CDR3 loop spans 12 amino acids. Germline CDR1 is KGHSH and CDR2 is LQKENI. Full variable domain (remainder filled in from reference TRBV18 and TRBJ1-1): NAGVMQNPRHLVRRRGQEARLRCSPMKGHSHVYWYRQLPEEGLKFMVYLQKENIIDESGMPKERFSAEFPKEGPSILRIQQVVRGDSAAYFCASRPGGTEAFFGQGTRLTVV.

V and J are TRBV9 and TRBJ2-7; 9 bases are shared with TRBD1. Germline CDR1 reads SGDLS; CDR2 reads YYNGEE. The trim removed 0 bases at V and 3 bases at J, leaving 4 bases unmatched. The CDR3 is 15 residues long. Written as DNA, the CDR3 is TGTGCCAGCAGCGTAGGCGGGACAGGGAGCTACGAGCAGTACTTC. It encodes CASSVGGTGSYEQYF.

This clone has only one observation. This chain links TRBV25-1 with TRBJ2-1, with a weak D call TRBD2 (7 bases). The length of the CDR3 is 15 residues. The V gene's germline CDR1 is MGHDK and CDR2 SYGVNS. Trimming took 3 bases from V and 9 from J, leaving 18 bases between them. The CDR3 DNA sequence: TGTGCCAGCAGTGATCTGGGGACGGGGGGCGGTGAGCAGTTCTTC. It encodes CASSDLGTGGGEQFF.

Regarding this clone: Other DNA sequences within the sample encode an identical CDR3. The V call is TRBV18, the J call TRBJ2-3, with unresolved D. V was shortened by 0 bases and J by 4 bases, with 5 bases between the two germline ends. Looked up from germline, CDR1 is KGHSH and CDR2 is LQKENI. There are 13 residues in the CDR3. This chain's CDR3 is CASSPPGADTQYF. For the CDR3, the DNA is TGTGCCAGCTCACCACCTGGGGCAGATACGCAGTATTTT.

The rearrangement links TRBV15 to TRBJ2-7; the match to TRBD2 covers 14 bases. The CDR3 is made up of 15 amino acids. Germline loops: CDR1 LNHNV, CDR2 YYDKDF (reference sequence). The V and J ends lost 5 bases and 7 bases, in that order; junction bases with no gene match: 7. CDR3 sequence reads: CATSGGLAGGVEQYF. The CDR3 nucleotides are TGTGCCACCAGCGGCGGACTAGCGGGGGGTGTTGAGCAGTACTTC.

This rearrangement joins TRBV9 to TRBJ1-1; TRBD1 matches 7 bases. V trimming: 3 bases; J trimming: 5 bases; junction bases outside the gene matches: 16. Germline CDR1 is SGDLS and CDR2 is YYNGEE. The CDR3 runs 17 residues. Here the CDR3 DNA reads TGTGCCAGCAGCGGAGAAAGACAGGGTCGGAGCGGGACTGAAGCTTTCTTT. Protein product: CASSGERQGRSGTEAFF. Complete variable domain (other parts from reference TRBV9 and TRBJ1-1): DSGVTQTPKHLITATGQRVTLRCSPRSGDLSVYWYQQSLDQGLQFLIQYYNGEERAKGNILERFSAQQFPDLHSELNLSSLELGDSALYFCASSGERQGRSGTEAFFGQGTRLTVV.

The chain carries TRBV12-2 and TRBJ1-5; the table's D call, TRBD1, was not checked against the DNA. TRBV12-2 is listed as a pseudogene. The CDR3 spans 16 residues. The CDR3 DNA reads TGTGCAAGTCGCTTAGCGACAGGGGGGAACGGAAAGCCCCAGCATTTT. It encodes CASRLATGGNGKPQHF.